Detailed here is one T cell receptor (beta chain). This CDR3 spans 15 amino acids. Germline V gene sequence: CDR1 MNHEY, CDR2 SMNVEV (reference sequence). V gave up 4 bases and J gave up 6 bases; unmatched junction bases: 8. The data originate from a study of shared T cell receptors in the human thymus. Assay used: immunoSEQ multiplex PCR; TCRdb lists only in-frame clones, some missing. The data contain more than 550,000 clones, 80% to 90% of them singletons. This sample was also put to use in a study of human thymus T cells.

This TCR came from a girl under three years old with a congenital heart defect. The V and J genes are TRBV27 and TRBJ1-5; 8 bases are a match to TRBD1. The sample consisted of thymocytes. CDR3: CASSYTGGRRQPQHF. The CDR3, as DNA: TGTGCCAGCAGTTATACAGGGGGAAGGCGTCAGCCCCAGCATTTT.